The present TCR beta chain was sequenced within a study of tumor and adjacent non-tumor tissue in lung cancer. Study at large: On average, productive TCRbeta reads reached about 4.17 million per sample.

RNA was extracted from bulk tissue without any cell sorting. More than 3 cm separated this lung sample from the edge of the tumor. In the case of this clonotype: A much larger clone differs from this one at a single base, so this may be a read error.

In germline, CDR1 is SEHNR, CDR2 FQNEAQ (reference sequence). The CDR3 has 19 amino acids. The library came from three nested PCR rounds adapted from ARM-PCR protocols. TCRdb fed the multiplex PCR reads into MiXCR, producing one record per CDR3 protein. Here the sample spans 90,000 to 100,000 distinct CDR3 sequences, 80% being singletons. This chain links TRBV7-9 with TRBJ2-1; 8 bases agree with TRBD1. The TCR originated in a man in his fifties or sixties with small cell lung cancer. What was sequenced was distant non-tumor lung tissue. The CDR3 nucleotides are TGTGACAGCAGCTTAAGGCCGGGACAGGATACCGTCTCCTACAATGAGCAGTTCTTC. This translates into CDSSLRPGQDTVSYNEQFF.